This T cell receptor beta chain was recorded in a study of read filtering for tumor transcriptome and immune sequencing. Deletions cut 5 bases from V and 4 bases from J, with 6 bases between. This CDR3 comprises 12 residues. Per germline, CDR1 LNHNV and CDR2 YYDKDF (reference sequence). This library used roughly 400 ng RNA and molecular barcoded adaptors spanning alpha/delta and beta/gamma chains. TCRdb used MiXCR to reprocess the reads, holding one entry per CDR3 protein. The profile covers approximately 50,000 distinct CDR3 sequences, with 20% to 25% appearing a single time and roughly 17% taken by the ten largest.

The material sequenced was a population of CD138-negative cells sorted from bone marrow. This TCR came from a donor aged 40 or over with multiple myeloma. V gene TRBV15 combines with J gene TRBJ1-3, with D hard to call. CDR3 loop: CATSGSGNTIYF. CDR3 DNA: TGTGCCACCAGCGGCTCCGGAAACACCATATATTTT.